Included here is one T cell receptor beta chain sequence, with context. Its specificity is not known. These data belong to a study of Ad26.COV2.S vaccination and SARS-CoV-2 variants. Findings and limits, study-wide: Comparable non-spike TCR breadth was observed in vaccine and placebo recipients.

Data came from immunoSEQ multiplex PCR; TCRdb stores just in-frame clones and leaves some out. The top ten clones hold approximately 16% of a sample with around 86,000 clones, approximately 82% of them seen once. Trimming cost V 8 bases and J 2 bases; bases outside gene matches: 6. This CDR3 has 13 residues. CDR1 and CDR2 from the germline V gene are SNHLY and FYNNEI. The chain links TRBV2 to TRBJ2-7, with 7 bases identical to TRBD2. The clonotype was recovered from a human donor who had recovered from COVID-19. This specimen consisted of peripheral blood, obtained after recovery from COVID-19. Here the CDR3 reads CASWGRVAYEQYF. The CDR3 DNA is TGTGCCAGCTGGGGGAGGGTCGCCTACGAGCAGTACTTC.